Sequencing of this T cell receptor beta chain was carried out in a study of control samples from healthy donors and cancer patients (dated by TCRdb to 2020 to 2022). As for this clone: The antigen this receptor binds is unknown. No base quality information exists; no much larger clone differs at one position.

Receptor libraries were prepared by the immunoSEQ multiplex PCR assay. Sourced from immuneACCESS, this table was stored by TCRdb with only in-frame sequences that have V and J called. A share of the clones is absent; for the studies checked, an unresolved V gene accounts for under half, and the remainder has no known explanation. The sample contains about 80,000 clones, approximately 89% of them found a single time. The top ten clonotypes cover 4.5% to 7% of the sample. The sample taken for sequencing was blood. This clonotype was sampled from a man aged 50-59 years in good health.

The CDR3 reads CASSKGIGTGNYGYTF. Here is the DNA: TGTGCCAGCAGCAAAGGGATAGGGACAGGGAACTATGGCTACACCTTC. The chain couples TRBV21-1 to TRBJ1-2; the table's D call, TRBD1, has no DNA check behind it. TRBV21-1 is tagged as a pseudogene. The CDR3 sequence holds 16 residues, the cysteine and phenylalanine included. Only the CDR3 portion is preserved as DNA: 48 bases, with reading frame beginning at the first base.